This T cell receptor beta chain derives from a study of T-cell reconstitution after alpha-beta-depleted transplantation in children. Germline CDR1 LNHNV, CDR2 YYDKDF (reference sequence). Deletions cut 3 bases from V and 3 bases from J, with 11 bases between. This CDR3 is 14 amino acids long. Researchers prepared the TCRbeta library using unique molecular identifiers, the study reports. One entry per CDR3 protein results from TCRdb running MiXCR on the PCR reads. Found here are hundreds of thousands of distinct CDR3 sequences, less than 20% of them singletons; the top ten hold 5%. The chain carries TRBV15 and TRBJ1-1; maybe TRBD1 (5 bases). This material consisted of PBMCs, mostly from graft donor cells, taken 360 days after TCRalphabeta/CD19-depleted stem cell transplant. The clonotype was recovered from a male patient younger than 18 who had a stem cell transplant for acute lymphoblastic leukemia, so the T cells may come from the graft donor. The CDR3 sequence: CATSSRMGDTEAFF. In DNA, the CDR3 is TGTGCCACCAGCAGCCGGATGGGGGACACTGAAGCTTTCTTT.